This TCR beta chain derives from a study of cytomegalovirus exposure and HLA in healthy donors. It was with 60 Vbeta and 13 Jbeta primers that the PCR ran. Clones were read by immunoSEQ multiplex PCR, and TCRdb kept only the in-frame ones, dropping some. The sample records about 110,000 clones, around two thirds being singletons. Germline V gives CDR1 SGHDT, CDR2 YYEEEE. This CDR3 is 13 amino acids long. J gave up 13 bases and V 4 bases, and 13 bases lay outside the gene matches. Details on this clone: Its antigen is unknown.

Study findings and constraints: A later analysis showed that HLA-associated TCR beta chains had undergone more clonal expansion than equally common others.

Sequenced: PBMCs. The receptor comes from a man in his forties or fifties in good health and CMV-seropositive. This chain joins TRBV5-6 and TRBJ2-7; TRBD2 aligns across 8 bases. In nucleotides, the CDR3 is TGTGCCAGCAGCACCGGGACTACCCGGGGGGGTTACTTC. Protein: CASSTGTTRGGYF. The full variable domain, its missing parts supplied by reference TRBV5-6 and TRBJ2-7, is DAGVTQSPTHLIKTRGQQVTLRCSPKSGHDTVSWYQQALGQGPQFIFQYYEEEERQRGNFPDRFSGHQFPNYSSELNVNALLLGDSALYLCASSTGTTRGGYFGPGTRLTVT.